A selection of T cell receptor beta chains follows, all from one sample in a study of T cell responses to AZD1222 COVID-19 vaccine. Only in-frame clones appear in the TCRdb table, and some are missing; sequencing was by immunoSEQ multiplex PCR. The sample lists roughly 100,000 clones; roughly 90% were seen once. Source: peripheral blood, taken on day 0 of AZD1222 vaccination. The receptor set was obtained from an adult in good health. Both conserved end residues are part of each CDR3. A D gene is named only where the DNA matches it firmly. Expanded clones are given a class, and other clones once, few, many or no size at all.

.,TRBV6-5,TRBD2,TRBJ2-5,TGTGCCAGCAGACGACTAGCTCGGGGCCAAGAGACCCAGTACTTC,CASRRLARGQETQYF
.,TRBV4-1,.,TRBJ2-7,TGCGCCAGCAGCCGAAGCGCTGGGTCAGCTTCCTACGAGCAGTACTTC,CASSRSAGSASYEQYF
.,TRBV6-4,TRBD2,TRBJ2-1,TGTGCCAGCAGTGAGGGACTAGGGGACAATGAGCAGTTCTTC,CASSEGLGDNEQFF
.,TRBV10-3,.,TRBJ1-1,TGTGCCATCAGTGAACTCGGGGGGACCACTGAAGCTTTCTTT,CAISELGGTTEAFF
.,TRBV18,.,TRBJ1-1,TGTGCCAGCTCACCACCCCCATCAGGGAATCGCGCTTTCTTT,CASSPPPSGNRAFF
few,TRBV5-1,.,TRBJ1-2,TGCGCCAGCTCAACCCGGGGGGGTTCGGGCTATGGCTACACCTTC,CASSTRGGSGYGYTF
.,TRBV28,.,TRBJ1-1,TGTGCCTCGGCTCCCCGGGAGGTCACTGAAGCTTTCTTT,CASAPREVTEAFF
.,TRBV7-3,TRBD2,TRBJ2-2,TGTGCCAGCAGAGAGACTAGCGGGGCGAACACCGGGGAGCTGTTTTTT,CASRETSGANTGELFF
.,TRBV2,.,TRBJ1-1,TGTGCCAGCAGTGTGTCTGAAGCTTTCTTT,CASSVSEAFF
.,TRBV21-1,.,TRBJ2-1,TGTGCCAGCAGCAAACGGGGAACCCGGGACTCAATACTACGGGGCAATGAGCAGTTCTTC,CASSKRGTRDSILRGNEQFF
.,TRBV27,.,TRBJ2-1,TGTGCCAGCAGCAATTACAATGAGCAGTTCTTC,CASSNYNEQFF
.,TRBV12-3/TRBV12-4,.,TRBJ1-2,TGTGCCAGCAGAGAAGCCGGGACACGGGGCTACACCTTC,CASREAGTRGYTF
.,TRBV7-2,.,TRBJ1-2,TGTGCCAGCAGCGGCGGTTTTACCTATGGCTACACCTTC,CASSGGFTYGYTF
.,TRBV28,.,TRBJ1-2,TGTGCCAGCAGTTTCCCGGGGATTCTTGGCTACACCTTC,CASSFPGILGYTF
.,TRBV29-1,.,TRBJ2-2,TGCAGCGTGCTCAGGGGCGGACTAGGCGGGGAGCTGTTTTTT,CSVLRGGLGGELFF
.,TRBV3-1/TRBV3-2,.,TRBJ1-1,TGTGCCAGCAGCCGTTCAAGGGGAGGGACTGAAGCTTTCTTT,CASSRSRGGTEAFF
few,TRBV19,TRBD2,TRBJ2-4,TGTGCCAGTATGGCTAGCGGGGGGGGAAACATTCAGTACTTC,CASMASGGGNIQYF
.,TRBV20-1,.,TRBJ2-3,TGCAGTGCTGGGCTTGATACGCAGTATTTT,CSAGLDTQYF
.,TRBV5-1,.,TRBJ2-7,TGCGCCAGCAGCCCACGGATGGGAGGGGGCAACGAGCAGTACTTC,CASSPRMGGGNEQYF
few,TRBV18,.,TRBJ1-2,TGTGCCAGCTCACCAGGGCCAGGGGCCTATGGCTACACCTTC,CASSPGPGAYGYTF
.,TRBV28,TRBD1,TRBJ1-5,TGTGCCAGCAGTTTGCAACAGGGGGCGAGTCAGCCCCAGCATTTT,CASSLQQGASQPQHF
.,TRBV15,TRBD2,TRBJ2-1,TGTGCCACCAGCAGAGGCCAACAGAGTACGGCGGGAGTATTCTTC,CATSRGQQSTAGVFF
.,TRBV11-3,.,TRBJ2-5,TGTGCCAGCAGCATTAGCGCATCCGGAGAGACCCAGTACTTC,CASSISASGETQYF
.,TRBV28,.,TRBJ2-1,TGTGCCAGCAGTCCCCTAAGCTCCTACAATGAGCAGTTCTTC,CASSPLSSYNEQFF
.,TRBV5-8,TRBD1,TRBJ1-5,TGTGCCAGCAGCTTGGGCTTGGACAGGACACCTGGCAATCAGCCCCAGCATTTT,CASSLGLDRTPGNQPQHF
.,TRBV4-1,.,TRBJ1-2,TGCGCCAGCAGCCAAGCTAGGGGCGCATATGGCTACACCTTC,CASSQARGAYGYTF
.,TRBV27,TRBD1,TRBJ1-5,TGTGCCAGCAGTTTATCCGCCGACAGGGAGGACCAGCCCCAGCATTTT,CASSLSADREDQPQHF
.,TRBV7-2,.,TRBJ2-1,TGTGCCAGCAGCTCGACTAGTTTCCGTGACAATGAGCAGTTCTTC,CASSSTSFRDNEQFF
.,TRBV23-1,.,TRBJ1-5,TGCGCCAGCAGTTATAGCAATCAGCCCCAGCATTTT,CASSYSNQPQHF
.,TRBV11-3,TRBD2,TRBJ2-7,TGTGCCAGCAGCCAAAGGGAGGGGAACTCCTACGAGCAGTACTTC,CASSQREGNSYEQYF
.,TRBV11-2,.,TRBJ1-1,TGTGCCAGCAGCTCGCTTACCGGGACAACCAACACTGAAGCTTTCTTT,CASSSLTGTTNTEAFF
few,TRBV7-2,TRBD2,TRBJ2-1,TGTGCCAGCAGCTTAGCTAGCGGGGCCTACAATGAGCAGTTCTTC,CASSLASGAYNEQFF
.,TRBV14,.,TRBJ1-6,TGTGCCAGCAGCCCTGGGACAAGGAATAATTCACCCCTCCACTTT,CASSPGTRNNSPLHF
once,TRBV18,.,TRBJ2-6,TGTGCCAGCTCACCCGGTGAGGGTAGCTCTGGGGCCAACGTCCTGACTTTC,CASSPGEGSSGANVLTF
.,TRBV6-5,.,TRBJ1-2,TGTGCCAGCAGTTACTCGCCCAGGGACTATGGCTACACCTTC,CASSYSPRDYGYTF
.,TRBV7-9,.,TRBJ2-1,TGTGCCAGCAGCTCCCGGGACGATGACTACAATGAGCAGTTCTTC,CASSSRDDDYNEQFF
.,TRBV7-8,.,TRBJ1-5,TGTGCCAGCAGCCCCCGTATGGGGGTCGGCCAGCCCCAGCATTTT,CASSPRMGVGQPQHF
.,TRBV19,TRBD1,TRBJ1-2,TGTGCCAGTAGTAGGACAGGGACGGACTATGGCTACACCTTC,CASSRTGTDYGYTF
.,TRBV7-9,.,TRBJ1-3,TGTGCCAGCAGCGTAATCGAGGACACCATATATTTT,CASSVIEDTIYF
.,TRBV19,.,TRBJ2-1,TGTGCCAGTGGACATAGGAGGGGGTATGACTACAATGAGCAGTTCTTC,CASGHRRGYDYNEQFF
.,TRBV3-1/TRBV3-2,TRBD1,TRBJ2-2,TGTGCCAGCAGCCAACAACCGGGACAGGGTTCCGGGGAGCTGTTTTTT,CASSQQPGQGSGELFF
.,TRBV27,.,TRBJ1-1,TGTGCCAGCTGGGGACACGAGGGCACTGAAGCTTTCTTT,CASWGHEGTEAFF
.,TRBV5-5,.,TRBJ2-1,TGTGCCAGCAGCGATACCGGGTCCTACAATGAGCAGTTCTTC,CASSDTGSYNEQFF
.,TRBV12-5,TRBD2,TRBJ2-1,TGTGCTAGTGGTTTGGCACTAGCGATGTCCTACAATGAGCAGTTCTTC,CASGLALAMSYNEQFF
.,TRBV28,.,TRBJ1-2,TGTGCCAGCAGAGCCGGCTACTATGGCTACACCTTC,CASRAGYYGYTF
.,TRBV5-1,TRBD1,TRBJ1-2,TGCGCCAGCAGCCCCGACACAGGGGGGGACTATGGCTACACCTTC,CASSPDTGGDYGYTF
.,TRBV2,.,TRBJ2-3,TGTGCCAGCAGAGACGGCTATGCAGATACGCAGTATTTT,CASRDGYADTQYF
.,TRBV2,.,TRBJ1-1,TGTGCCAGCACCAATACAGGGAGCACTGAAGCTTTCTTT,CASTNTGSTEAFF